This T cell receptor (beta chain) was sequenced in a study of blood T cell repertoires in COVID-19. About the study: In each case, the material was cDNA or gDNA derived from T cells, B-cell-depleted T cells, or PBMCs.

The Seattle patients joined while their infection was active and were tracked longitudinally afterward. Sequenced by immunoSEQ multiplex PCR; TCRdb stores in-frame clones only, minus some. This table holds 150,000 to 200,000 clones, about 76% found once. Germline V gene lookup returns CDR1 GTSNPN and CDR2 SVGIG (reference sequence). V lost 4 bases, J lost 2 bases, and 14 bases lay in between. The CDR3 runs 14 residues. The chain links TRBV30 to TRBJ1-1; D is undetermined. Sequencing input: peripheral blood. The receptor was isolated from a woman between 40 and 55 years old with COVID-19, enrolled during active disease. For the CDR3, the DNA is TGTGCCTGGACCCGAGGGTGGGGTAACACTGAAGCTTTCTTT. This translates into CAWTRGWGNTEAFF.